Shown below are 25 T cell receptor beta chains from a single sample sequenced in a study of human T cells and chemical hapten exposure. TCRdb independently ran MiXCR on the RACE reads; one entry per CDR3 protein. Of 350,000 or so distinct CDR3 sequences listed, 5.5% to 8% are singletons. Time point given: patch test 1, 2 weeks after DPC sensitization. Treatment given: therapeutic diphenylcyclopropenone sensitization with weekly scalp DPC. The sample in question was whole blood, obtained in connection with sensitization to the hapten diphenylcyclopropenone (DPC). The receptors here all came from a woman aged 18-29 years with alopecia areata. Some clones in this sample may be carry-over from other donors' samples.

The chain uses TRBV2 and TRBJ1-3, with D unresolved. Germline V gene data show CDR1 as SNHLY and CDR2 as FYNNEI. V lost 8 bases, J lost 4 bases, and 9 bases lay in between. The CDR3 has 12 residues. CDR3 residues: CASGVWGNTIYF. Written as DNA, the CDR3 is TGTGCCAGCGGAGTGTGGGGAAACACCATATATTTT.

This clonotype was observed many times. The rearrangement uses TRBV6-2 or TRBV6-3 and TRBJ1-5; 10 bases fit TRBD1. CDR3 length: 15 amino acids. Germline CDR1 is MNHEY and CDR2 is SVGEGT. Trimming cost V 3 bases and J 5 bases; bases outside gene matches: 4. The CDR3 coding sequence is TGTGCCAGCAGTTATCGACAGGGGGCTTATCAGCCCCAGCATTTT. Protein: CASSYRQGAYQPQHF.

This clonotype was recorded a few times. The V and J genes are TRBV4-3 and TRBJ2-1, with D possibly being TRBD2 (7 bases). Germline values: CDR1 LGHNA, CDR2 YSLEER. The V and J ends lost 0 bases and 4 bases respectively, with 13 bases between them. This CDR3 spans 16 amino acids. This chain's CDR3 is CASSQDKGGVYNEQFF. As DNA, the CDR3 is TGCGCCAGCAGCCAAGATAAGGGGGGGGTTTACAATGAGCAGTTCTTC.

This clonotype appeared a few times. This sequence joins TRBV19 and TRBJ1-1; a possible D gene is TRBD1 (6 bases). CDR3 length: 14 amino acids. Germline CDR1 reads LNHDA; CDR2 reads SQIVND (reference sequence). V dropped 7 bases and J dropped 2 bases, with 14 bases sitting between them. The chain's CDR3 is CASNWGAGNTEAFF. DNA of the CDR3: TGTGCCAGTAATTGGGGGGCAGGTAACACTGAAGCTTTCTTT.

This clonotype was seen ten or more times. The chain couples TRBV10-3 to TRBJ1-1; maybe TRBD1 (6 bases). In germline, CDR1 is ENHRY, CDR2 SYGVKD. The CDR3 has 14 amino acids. V was trimmed by 6 bases and J by 7 bases, leaving 18 bases between them. The CDR3 here is CAISPLPRGGEAFF. For the CDR3, the DNA is TGTGCCATCAGCCCACTCCCCAGGGGCGGTGAAGCTTTCTTT.

Only a few counts were recorded for this clonotype. V is TRBV18 and J is TRBJ2-1; 7 bases are shared with TRBD2. CDR3 length equals 13 residues. J lost 9 bases, V lost 1 base, and 3 bases had no gene match. Germline V gene lookup returns CDR1 KGHSH and CDR2 LQKENI. In DNA, the CDR3 is TGTGCCAGCTCACCACTGAGGGAGGGTGAGCAGTTCTTC. Translated: CASSPLREGEQFF.

This clonotype has ten or more counts. This chain joins TRBV5-1 and TRBJ2-5; 13 bases match TRBD2. CDR1 and CDR2 from the germline V gene are SGHRS and YFSETQ. V lost 5 bases and J lost 0; bases outside the gene matches: 4. This CDR3 has 16 amino acids. The CDR3 spells CASSPGLAGDQETQYF. CDR3 bases: TGCGCCAGCAGTCCAGGACTAGCGGGGGACCAAGAGACCCAGTACTTC.

A single count supports this clonotype. The chain joins TRBV6-6 to TRBJ1-2; tentative D call: TRBD1 (6 bases). The V and J ends lost 8 bases and 5 bases respectively, with 15 bases between them. Germline CDR1 and CDR2: MNHNY and SVGAGI (reference sequence). This CDR3 is 13 amino acids long. The CDR3 region is CASWGKRGYGYTF. The CDR3 DNA follows: TGTGCCAGCTGGGGGAAAAGGGGGTATGGCTACACCTTC.

The rearrangement links TRBV6-2 or TRBV6-3 to TRBJ2-6, with D maybe TRBD1 (6 bases). Germline assignment: CDR1 MNHEY and CDR2 SVGEGT. V lost 6 bases, J lost 2 bases, and 17 bases lay in between. This CDR3 comprises 17 residues. In DNA, the CDR3 is TGTGCCAGCAGCCCCCGTCTACGACAGGCTGGGGCCAACGTCCTGACTTTC. Protein: CASSPRLRQAGANVLTF.

This clonotype was observed at least ten times. The gene calls are TRBV13 and TRBJ2-7; TRBD2 matches 11 bases. This CDR3 has 15 residues. V lost 7 bases, J lost 6 bases, and 11 bases stayed unmatched. Germline CDR1 is PRHDT and CDR2 is FYEKMQ (reference sequence). The CDR3: CASIPSWLAGGEQYF. The CDR3 DNA is TGTGCCAGCATCCCCTCCTGGCTAGCGGGGGGCGAGCAGTACTTC.

This clonotype was seen only a few times. V is TRBV5-6 and J is TRBJ1-1; 9 nucleotides match TRBD1. This CDR3 is built from 18 residues. With 2 bases clipped from V and 3 bases from J, the junction kept 14 bases outside the gene matches. Germline CDR1 and CDR2: SGHDT and YYEEEE. The DNA of the CDR3 is TGTGCCAGCAGCTTCATTACACAGGGGGCTGGCGGGGACACTGAAGCTTTCTTT. This gives the protein CASSFITQGAGGDTEAFF.

The chain links TRBV10-3 to TRBJ1-1; D is undetermined. The CDR3 sequence is 12 residues long. CDR1 and CDR2 from the germline V gene are ENHRY and SYGVKD. The V and J ends lost 5 bases and 3 bases respectively, with 7 bases between them. The CDR3 loop reads CAISNRDTEAFF. CDR3 DNA: TGTGCCATCAGTAACCGGGACACTGAAGCTTTCTTT.

There are many counts of this clonotype. This chain joins TRBV5-1 and TRBJ2-7; no clear D gene. Germline CDR1 SGHRS, CDR2 YFSETQ. The V end was cut by 0 bases, the J end by 5 bases, with 6 bases between. The CDR3 extends over 12 amino acids. The CDR3 sequence is CASSLAENEQYF. CDR3 DNA sequence: TGCGCCAGCAGCTTGGCCGAAAACGAGCAGTACTTC. Full variable domain (missing parts from reference TRBV5-1 and TRBJ2-7): KAGVTQTPRYLIKTRGQQVTLSCSPISGHRSVSWYQQTPGQGLQFLFEYFSETQRNKGNFPGRFSGRQFSNSRSEMNVSTLELGDSALYLCASSLAENEQYFGPGTRLTVT.

This clonotype came up a few times. The genes are TRBV28 and TRBJ2-7; D unclear. The germline V and J ends were trimmed by 8 bases and 3 bases, with 17 bases remaining between them. From germline, CDR1 is MDHEN and CDR2 SYDVKM. The CDR3 extends over 14 amino acids. CDR3 DNA sequence: TGTGCCAGCGGAGTACCGGGCCTCAACTACGAGCAGTACTTC. This gives the protein CASGVPGLNYEQYF.

The rearrangement uses TRBV28 and TRBJ1-1; D gene uncertain. Trimming left V 6 bases short and J 11 bases short, with 19 bases between. Per the germline V gene, CDR1 is MDHEN and CDR2 is SYDVKM. The CDR3 runs to 13 residues. For the CDR3, the DNA is TGTGCCAGCAGGGCATCAGGAGCCTCCCCCGCTTTCTTT. Its protein product is CASRASGASPAFF.

The chain carries TRBV5-8 and TRBJ2-1; 11 positions match TRBD1. V shed 0 bases and J 7 bases; nucleotides not matched to a gene: 6. The CDR3 length is 16 residues. Per germline, CDR1 SGHTS and CDR2 YDEGEE. The CDR3 DNA reads as TGTGCCAGCAGCTTGGAAGGGACAGGGGGATGGAATGAGCAGTTCTTC. Amino acids: CASSLEGTGGWNEQFF.

CDR3 in amino acids: CASSEFTRQPQHF. As DNA, the CDR3 is TGTGCCAGCAGTGAATTTACGAGGCAGCCCCAGCATTTT. This chain joins TRBV6-1 and TRBJ1-5; D is uncertain. Germline V gives CDR1 MNHNS, CDR2 SASEGT. With 2 bases removed from V and 7 bases from J, the gap between germline ends came to 9 bases. There are 13 residues in the CDR3.

The chain employs TRBV18 and TRBJ1-3, with D maybe TRBD1 (5 bases). CDR3 length: 17 amino acids. Germline V gene lookup returns CDR1 KGHSH and CDR2 LQKENI. Trimming took off 2 bases at V and 0 bases at J, with 14 bases between the two ends. DNA for the CDR3: TGTGCCAGCTCACCAAACCACGGGACGGACTCTGGAAACACCATATATTTT. Amino acid sequence: CASSPNHGTDSGNTIYF.

This clonotype was recorded many times. This chain uses TRBV9 with TRBJ2-1, with D maybe TRBD2 (6 bases). V gave up 1 base and J gave up 8 bases, with 10 bases separating them. The germline V gene has CDR1 SGDLS and CDR2 YYNGEE. CDR3 length equals 13 residues. The DNA for the CDR3 is TGTGCCAGCAGCGTACTCGCGGGGTATGAGCAGTTCTTC. Translating it yields CASSVLAGYEQFF.

A few counts support this clonotype. This sequence joins TRBV4-1 and TRBJ2-2; D is possibly TRBD1 or TRBD2 (5 bases each). The CDR3 is made up of 15 amino acids. Trimming shortened V by 1 base and J by 6 bases, and 12 bases separated the two germline ends. Germline CDR1 and CDR2: MGHRA and YSYEKL. The CDR3 protein is CASSQVGERPGELFF. The DNA of the CDR3 is TGCGCCAGCAGCCAAGTGGGGGAACGCCCCGGGGAGCTGTTTTTT.

This clonotype was found a few times. The J gene is TRBJ2-7, the V gene TRBV10-3; D unresolved. From germline, CDR1 is ENHRY and CDR2 SYGVKD. Trimming pared 2 bases from V and 7 bases from J, leaving 12 bases between. This CDR3 is 13 amino acids long. CDR3 bases: TGTGCCATCAGTGAGCAAAATAATGGGGAGCAGTACTTC. Its translation: CAISEQNNGEQYF.

In its sample, this clonotype was seen a few times. CDR3 nucleotides: TGTGCCAGTACGGAGGGATCTTGGACCGGGGAGCTGTTTTTT. It codes for CASTEGSWTGELFF. This rearrangement joins TRBV19 to TRBJ2-2; tentative D call: TRBD2 (6 bases). CDR3 size: 14 residues. In germline, CDR1 is LNHDA, CDR2 SQIVND (reference sequence). The germline V and J ends were trimmed by 7 bases and 5 bases, with 14 bases remaining between them.

This chain joins TRBV10-3 and TRBJ2-6, with D possibly matching TRBD1 (6 bases). Germline V gene lookup returns CDR1 ENHRY and CDR2 SYGVKD. The CDR3 consists of 16 residues. The V end was cut by 6 bases, the J end by 0 bases, with 12 bases between. CDR3 sequence (DNA): TGTGCCATCAGGGACAGAGTTAACTCTGGGGCCAACGTCCTGACTTTC. Its protein product is CAIRDRVNSGANVLTF.

This clonotype was seen a few times. The chain employs TRBV9 and TRBJ2-3; 10 bases agree with TRBD2. Germline CDR1 SGDLS, CDR2 YYNGEE. The CDR3 spans 16 residues. V dropped 0 bases and J dropped 3; count of bases not matched to a gene: 4. CDR3 sequence (DNA): TGTGCCAGCAGCGTAGGTCCTAGCGGGGGTACAGATACGCAGTATTTT. It translates to CASSVGPSGGTDTQYF.

The sample holds a few counts of this clonotype. V usage is TRBV24-1 and J usage is TRBJ2-3; the D gene is possibly TRBD2 (6 bases). The germline V and J ends were trimmed by 6 bases and 2 bases, with 14 bases remaining between them. Germline V gene lookup returns CDR1 KGHDR and CDR2 SFDVKD. The CDR3 extends over 15 amino acids. The CDR3 bases are TGTGCCACCAGTTCTCCGGGGGACCTCACAGATACGCAGTATTTT. This gives the protein CATSSPGDLTDTQYF.